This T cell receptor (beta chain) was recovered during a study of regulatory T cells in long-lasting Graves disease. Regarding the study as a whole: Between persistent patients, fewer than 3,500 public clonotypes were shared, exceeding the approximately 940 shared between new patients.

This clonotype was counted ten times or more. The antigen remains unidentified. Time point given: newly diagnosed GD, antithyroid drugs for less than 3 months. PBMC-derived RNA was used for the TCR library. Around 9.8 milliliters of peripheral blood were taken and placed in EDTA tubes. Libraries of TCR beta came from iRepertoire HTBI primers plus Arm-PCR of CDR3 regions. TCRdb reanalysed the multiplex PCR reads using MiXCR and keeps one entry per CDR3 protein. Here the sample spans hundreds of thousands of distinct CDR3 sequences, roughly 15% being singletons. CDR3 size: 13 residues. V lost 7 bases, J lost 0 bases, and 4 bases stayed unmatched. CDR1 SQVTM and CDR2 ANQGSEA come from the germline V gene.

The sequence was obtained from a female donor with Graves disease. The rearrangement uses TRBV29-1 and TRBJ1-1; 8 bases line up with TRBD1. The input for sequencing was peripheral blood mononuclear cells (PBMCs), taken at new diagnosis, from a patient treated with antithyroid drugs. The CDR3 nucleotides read TGCAGCGGATGGACAGGGATGAACACTGAAGCTTTCTTT. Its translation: CSGWTGMNTEAFF. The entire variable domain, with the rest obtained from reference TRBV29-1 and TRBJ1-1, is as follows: SAVISQKPSRDICQRGTSLTIQCQVDSQVTMMFWYRQQPGQSLTLIATANQGSEATYESGFVIDKFPISRPNLTFSTLTVSNMSPEDSSIYLCSGWTGMNTEAFFGQGTRLTVV.